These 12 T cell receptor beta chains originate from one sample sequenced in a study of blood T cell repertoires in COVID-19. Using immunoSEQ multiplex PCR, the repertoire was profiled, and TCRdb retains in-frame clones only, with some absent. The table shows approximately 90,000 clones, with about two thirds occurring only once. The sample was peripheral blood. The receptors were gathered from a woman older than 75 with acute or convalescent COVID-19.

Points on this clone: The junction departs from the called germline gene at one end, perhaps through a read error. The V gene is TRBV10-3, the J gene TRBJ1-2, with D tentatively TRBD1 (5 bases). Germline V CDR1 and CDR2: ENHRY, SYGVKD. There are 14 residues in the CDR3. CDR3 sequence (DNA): TGTGCCATCACTGAGACAGTCGCTAACTATGGCTACACCTTC. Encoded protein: CAITETVANYGYTF.

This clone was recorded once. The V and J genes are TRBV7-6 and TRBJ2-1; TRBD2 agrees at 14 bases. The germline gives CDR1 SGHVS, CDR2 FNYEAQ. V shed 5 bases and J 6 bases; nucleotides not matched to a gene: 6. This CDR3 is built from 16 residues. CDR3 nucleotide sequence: TGTGCCAGCAGCCTGGGACTAGCGGGGGATCTCAATGAGCAGTTCTTC. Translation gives CASSLGLAGDLNEQFF. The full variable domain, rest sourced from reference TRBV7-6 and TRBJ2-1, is GAGVSQSPRYKVTKRGQDVALRCDPISGHVSLYWYRQALGQGPEFLTYFNYEAQQDKSGLPNDRFSAERPEGSISTLTIQRTEQRDSAMYRCASSLGLAGDLNEQFFGPGTRLTVL.

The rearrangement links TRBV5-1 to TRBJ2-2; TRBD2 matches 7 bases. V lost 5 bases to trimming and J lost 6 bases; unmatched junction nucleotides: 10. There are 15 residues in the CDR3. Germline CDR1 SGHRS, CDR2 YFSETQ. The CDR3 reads CASRAGPPNAGELFF. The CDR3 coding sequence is TGCGCCAGCAGAGCGGGACCCCCCAACGCCGGGGAGCTGTTTTTT.

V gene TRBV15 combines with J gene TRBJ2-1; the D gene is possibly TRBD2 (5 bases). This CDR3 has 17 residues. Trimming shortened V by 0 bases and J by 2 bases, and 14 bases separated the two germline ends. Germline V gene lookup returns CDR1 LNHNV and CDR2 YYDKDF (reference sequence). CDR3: CATSRDEGASPYNEQFF. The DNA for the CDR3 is TGTGCCACCAGCAGAGATGAAGGAGCTAGCCCCTACAATGAGCAGTTCTTC. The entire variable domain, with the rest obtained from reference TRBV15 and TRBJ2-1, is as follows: DAMVIQNPRYQVTQFGKPVTLSCSQTLNHNVMYWYQQKSSQAPKLLFHYYDKDFNNEADTPDNFQSRRPNTSFCFLDIRSPGLGDTAMYLCATSRDEGASPYNEQFFGPGTRLTVL.

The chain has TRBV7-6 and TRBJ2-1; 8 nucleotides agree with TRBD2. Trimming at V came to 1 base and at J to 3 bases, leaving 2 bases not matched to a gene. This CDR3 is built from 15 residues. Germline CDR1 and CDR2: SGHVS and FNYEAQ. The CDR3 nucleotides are TGTGCCAGCAGCTTAGGCGGGGGGAACTACAATGAGCAGTTCTTC. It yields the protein CASSLGGGNYNEQFF.

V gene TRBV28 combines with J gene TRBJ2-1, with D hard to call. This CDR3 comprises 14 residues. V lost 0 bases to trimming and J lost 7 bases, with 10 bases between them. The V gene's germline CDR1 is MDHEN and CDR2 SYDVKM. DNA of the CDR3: TGTGCCAGCAGTTTATGGGGCCCTCGGAATGAGCAGTTCTTC. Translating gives CASSLWGPRNEQFF. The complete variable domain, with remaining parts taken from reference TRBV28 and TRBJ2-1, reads DVKVTQSSRYLVKRTGEKVFLECVQDMDHENMFWYRQDPGLGLRLIYFSYDVKMKEKGDIPEGYSVSREKKERFSLILESASTNQTSMYLCASSLWGPRNEQFFGPGTRLTVL.

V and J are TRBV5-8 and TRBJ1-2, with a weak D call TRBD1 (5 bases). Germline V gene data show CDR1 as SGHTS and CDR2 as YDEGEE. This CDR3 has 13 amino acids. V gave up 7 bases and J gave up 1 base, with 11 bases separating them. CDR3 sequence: CASQIRVNYGYTF. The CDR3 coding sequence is TGTGCCAGCCAGATCAGGGTTAACTATGGCTACACCTTC.

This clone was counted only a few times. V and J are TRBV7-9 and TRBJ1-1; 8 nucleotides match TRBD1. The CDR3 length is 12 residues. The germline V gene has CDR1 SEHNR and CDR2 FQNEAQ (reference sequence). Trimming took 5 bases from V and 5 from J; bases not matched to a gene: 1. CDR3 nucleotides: TGTGCCAGCAGCCAGGGGGCGACTGAAGCTTTCTTT. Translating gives CASSQGATEAFF. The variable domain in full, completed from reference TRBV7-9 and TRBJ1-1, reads DTGVSQNPRHKITKRGQNVTFRCDPISEHNRLYWYRQTLGQGPEFLTYFQNEAQLEKSRLLSDRFSAERPKGSFSTLEIQRTEQGDSAMYLCASSQGATEAFFGQGTRLTVV.

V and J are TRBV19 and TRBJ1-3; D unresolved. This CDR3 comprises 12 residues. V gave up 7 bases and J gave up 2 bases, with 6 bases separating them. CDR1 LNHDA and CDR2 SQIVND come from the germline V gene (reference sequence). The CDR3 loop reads CASISTGNTIYF. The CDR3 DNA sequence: TGTGCCAGTATCAGTACTGGAAACACCATATATTTT.

The CDR3 here is CASSPLAGTGGIYEQYF. The CDR3 DNA is TGTGCCAGCAGCCCATTGGCCGGGACAGGGGGAATCTACGAGCAGTACTTC. The chain recombines TRBV7-2 with TRBJ2-7; 11 bases agree with TRBD1. The CDR3 spans 17 residues. V lost 5 bases to trimming and J lost 3 bases; unmatched junction nucleotides: 12. Germline V gene data show CDR1 as SGHTA and CDR2 as FQGNSA.

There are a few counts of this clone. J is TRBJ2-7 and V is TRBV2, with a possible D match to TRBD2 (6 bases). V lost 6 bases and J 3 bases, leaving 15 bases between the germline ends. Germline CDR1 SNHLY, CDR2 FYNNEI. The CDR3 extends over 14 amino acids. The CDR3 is CASRDGGLHYEQYF. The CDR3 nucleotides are TGTGCCAGCAGGGACGGGGGTCTTCACTACGAGCAGTACTTC.

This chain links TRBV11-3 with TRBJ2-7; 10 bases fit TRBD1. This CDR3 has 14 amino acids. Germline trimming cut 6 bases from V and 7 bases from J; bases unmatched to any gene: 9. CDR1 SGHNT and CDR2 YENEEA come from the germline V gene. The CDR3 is CASSAGTGEVEQYF. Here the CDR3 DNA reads TGTGCCAGCAGTGCCGGGACAGGGGAGGTGGAGCAGTACTTC.